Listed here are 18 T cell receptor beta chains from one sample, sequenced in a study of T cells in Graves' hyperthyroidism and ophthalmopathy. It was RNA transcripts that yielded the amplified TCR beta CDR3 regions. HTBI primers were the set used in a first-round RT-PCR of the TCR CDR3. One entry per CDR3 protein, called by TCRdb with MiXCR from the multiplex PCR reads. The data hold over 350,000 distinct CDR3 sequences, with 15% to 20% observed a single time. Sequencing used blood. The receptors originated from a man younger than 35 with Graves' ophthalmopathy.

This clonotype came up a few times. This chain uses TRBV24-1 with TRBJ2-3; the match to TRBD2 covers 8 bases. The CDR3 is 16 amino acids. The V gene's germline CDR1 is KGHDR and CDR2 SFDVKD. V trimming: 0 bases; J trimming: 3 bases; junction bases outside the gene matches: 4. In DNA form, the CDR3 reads TGTGCCACCAGTGATTTGAACGGGGGGGCGACAGATACGCAGTATTTT. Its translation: CATSDLNGGATDTQYF.

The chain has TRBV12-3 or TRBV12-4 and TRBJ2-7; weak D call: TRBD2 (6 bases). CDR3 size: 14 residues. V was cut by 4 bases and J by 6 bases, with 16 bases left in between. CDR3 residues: CASSSPGASAEQYF. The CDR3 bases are TGTGCCAGCAGTTCCCCGGGAGCTAGCGCCGAGCAGTACTTC.

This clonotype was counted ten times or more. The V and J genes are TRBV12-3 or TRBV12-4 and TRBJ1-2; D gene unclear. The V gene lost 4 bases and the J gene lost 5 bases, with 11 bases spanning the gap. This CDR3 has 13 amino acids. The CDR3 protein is CASSSINTYGYTF. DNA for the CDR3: TGTGCCAGCAGTTCCATCAACACATATGGCTACACCTTC.

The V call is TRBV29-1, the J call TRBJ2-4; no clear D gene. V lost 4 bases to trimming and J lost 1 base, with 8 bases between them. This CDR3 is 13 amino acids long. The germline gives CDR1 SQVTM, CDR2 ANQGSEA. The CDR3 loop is CSVVGGAKNIQYF. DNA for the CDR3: TGCAGCGTTGTCGGTGGGGCCAAAAACATTCAGTACTTC.

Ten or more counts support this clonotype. The CDR3 sequence is CASSFRAVESPLHF. The CDR3 nucleotides are TGTGCCAGCAGTTTTCGGGCAGTGGAGTCACCCCTCCACTTT. This chain uses TRBV12-3 or TRBV12-4 with TRBJ1-6; D is unresolved. This CDR3 spans 14 amino acids. V was shortened by 3 bases and J by 10 bases, with 13 bases between the two germline ends.

CDR3 loop: CASSRLAGGPLSGDTQYF. The CDR3 region has the DNA TGCGCCAGCAGCCGACTAGCGGGGGGCCCTCTCAGCGGAGATACGCAGTATTTT. The V call is TRBV4-1, the J call TRBJ2-3; 13 nucleotides agree with TRBD2. From germline, CDR1 is MGHRA and CDR2 YSYEKL. V gave up 4 bases and J gave up 5 bases; unmatched junction bases: 12. This CDR3 has 18 residues.

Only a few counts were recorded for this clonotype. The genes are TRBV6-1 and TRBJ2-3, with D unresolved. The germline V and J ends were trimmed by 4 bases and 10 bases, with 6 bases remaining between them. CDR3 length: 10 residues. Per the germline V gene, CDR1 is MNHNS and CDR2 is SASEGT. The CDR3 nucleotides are TGTGCCAGCAGTGGGGTTGCGCAGTATTTT. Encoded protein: CASSGVAQYF.

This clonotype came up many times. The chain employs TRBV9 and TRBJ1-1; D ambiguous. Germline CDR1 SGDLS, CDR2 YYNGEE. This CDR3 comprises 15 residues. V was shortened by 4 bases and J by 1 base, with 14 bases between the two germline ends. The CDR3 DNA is TGTGCCAGCAGCCCAGCCCCGGGCCCGAACACTGAAGCTTTCTTT. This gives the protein CASSPAPGPNTEAFF.

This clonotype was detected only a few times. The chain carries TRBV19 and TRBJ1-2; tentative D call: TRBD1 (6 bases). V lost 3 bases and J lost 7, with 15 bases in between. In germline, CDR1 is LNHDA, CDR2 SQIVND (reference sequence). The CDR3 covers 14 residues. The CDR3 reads CASSIRQDGSGYTF. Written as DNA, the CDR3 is TGTGCCAGTAGTATCCGACAGGACGGTAGTGGCTACACCTTC.

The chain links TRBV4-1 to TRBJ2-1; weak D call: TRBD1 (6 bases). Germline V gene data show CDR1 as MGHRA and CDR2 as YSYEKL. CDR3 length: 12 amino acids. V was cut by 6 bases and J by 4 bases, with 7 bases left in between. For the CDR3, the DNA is TGCGCCAGCAGACAGGGTTACAATGAGCAGTTCTTC. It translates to CASRQGYNEQFF.

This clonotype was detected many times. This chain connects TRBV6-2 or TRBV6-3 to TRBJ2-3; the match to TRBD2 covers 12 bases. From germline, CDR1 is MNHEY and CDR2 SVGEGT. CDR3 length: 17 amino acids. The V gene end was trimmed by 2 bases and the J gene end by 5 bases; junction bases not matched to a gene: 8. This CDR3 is CASSYLGLAGQGDTQYF. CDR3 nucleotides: TGTGCCAGCAGTTACCTCGGACTAGCGGGGCAAGGAGATACGCAGTATTTT.

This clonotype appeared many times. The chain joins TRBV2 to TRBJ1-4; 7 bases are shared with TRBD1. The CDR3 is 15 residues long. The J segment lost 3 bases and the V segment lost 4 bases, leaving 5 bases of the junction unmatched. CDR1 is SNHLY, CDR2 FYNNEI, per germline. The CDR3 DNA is TGTGCCAGCAGTGCGGACAGGCAGGCTAATGAAAAACTGTTTTTT. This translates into CASSADRQANEKLFF.

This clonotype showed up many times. CDR3 DNA: TGCGCCAGCAGCTTCGAAGCGGGCCCCACAGATACGCAGTATTTT. Translation: CASSFEAGPTDTQYF. This chain uses TRBV5-1 with TRBJ2-3; D possibly corresponds to TRBD2 (6 bases). The CDR3 contains 15 residues. Germline CDR1 is SGHRS and CDR2 is YFSETQ. Trimming left V 2 bases short and J 2 bases short, with 12 bases between.

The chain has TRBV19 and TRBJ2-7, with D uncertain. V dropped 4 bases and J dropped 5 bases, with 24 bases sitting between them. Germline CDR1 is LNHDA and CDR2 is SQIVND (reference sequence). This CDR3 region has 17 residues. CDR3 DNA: TGTGCCAGTAGTAACCCACCCGGCAGCAGGCTGGTCAACGAGCAGTACTTC. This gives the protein CASSNPPGSRLVNEQYF.

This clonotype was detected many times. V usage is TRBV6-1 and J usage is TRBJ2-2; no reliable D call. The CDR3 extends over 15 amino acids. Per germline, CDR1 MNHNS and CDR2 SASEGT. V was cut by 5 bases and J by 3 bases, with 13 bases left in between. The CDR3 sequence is CASSPRPLDTGELFF. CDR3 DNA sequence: TGTGCCAGCAGTCCCAGACCCTTGGACACCGGGGAGCTGTTTTTT.

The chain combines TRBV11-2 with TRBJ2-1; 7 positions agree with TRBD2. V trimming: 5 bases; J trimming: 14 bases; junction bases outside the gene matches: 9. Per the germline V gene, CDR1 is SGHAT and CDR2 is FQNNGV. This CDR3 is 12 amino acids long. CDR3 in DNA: TGTGCCAGCAGCGCCATTCCACGGGGGGAGTTCTTC. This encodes CASSAIPRGEFF.

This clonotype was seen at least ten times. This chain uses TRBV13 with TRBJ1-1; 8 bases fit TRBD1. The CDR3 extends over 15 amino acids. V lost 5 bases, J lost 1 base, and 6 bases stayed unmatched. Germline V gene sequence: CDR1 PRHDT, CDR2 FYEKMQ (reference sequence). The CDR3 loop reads CASSGQGWRNTEAFF. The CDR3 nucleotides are TGTGCCAGCAGCGGACAGGGATGGCGGAACACTGAAGCTTTCTTT. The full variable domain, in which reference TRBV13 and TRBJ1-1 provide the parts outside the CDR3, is AAGVIQSPRHLIKEKRETATLKCYPIPRHDTVYWYQQGPGQDPQFLISFYEKMQSDKGSIPDRFSAQQFSDYHSELNMSSLELGDSALYFCASSGQGWRNTEAFFGQGTRLTVV.

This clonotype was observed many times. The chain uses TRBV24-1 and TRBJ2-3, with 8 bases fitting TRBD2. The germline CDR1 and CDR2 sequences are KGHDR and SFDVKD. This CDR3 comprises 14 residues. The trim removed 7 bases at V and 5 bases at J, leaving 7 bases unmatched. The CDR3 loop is CATSGGAFGDTQYF. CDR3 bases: TGTGCCACCAGCGGGGGGGCCTTTGGAGATACGCAGTATTTT.